Below are 28 T cell receptor beta chains sequenced from a single sample in a study of T cell repertoires in cytomegalovirus infection. In TCRdb, the reads were re-called with MiXCR into one record per CDR3 protein. The sample includes about 310,000 distinct CDR3 sequences, 25% seen only once; the top ten take 10% to 15%. Antigens for these TCRs are unknown. Source: cultured PBMCs, taken from culture after CMV antigen stimulation. The receptors shown here come from a human donor in good health (CMV status not recorded). Some clones in this sample may be carry-over from other donors' samples.

This clonotype appeared many times. The rearrangement uses TRBV7-2 and TRBJ1-2; tentatively, D is TRBD1 (6 bases). The CDR3 runs 14 residues. Deletions cut 0 bases from V and 8 bases from J, with 13 bases between. CDR1 and CDR2 from the germline V gene are SGHTA and FQGNSA. This CDR3 reads CASSLATGLRGYTF. The CDR3 region has the DNA TGTGCCAGCAGCTTAGCCACAGGGCTTCGCGGCTACACCTTC. Full variable domain (missing parts from reference TRBV7-2 and TRBJ1-2): GAGVSQSPSNKVTEKGKDVELRCDPISGHTALYWYRQSLGQGLEFLIYFQGNSAPDKSGLPSDRFSAERTGGSVSTLTIQRTQQEDSAVYLCASSLATGLRGYTFGSGTRLTVV.

The chain employs TRBV7-9 and TRBJ1-5; 8 bases line up with TRBD1. Germline V lookup: CDR1 SEHNR, CDR2 FQNEAQ (reference sequence). The CDR3 is 15 amino acids. V was clipped by 5 bases and J by 3 bases; unmatched bases: 6. In nucleotides, the CDR3 is TGTGCCAGCAGCCCACAGGGGGGGAACAATCAGCCCCAGCATTTT. Protein product: CASSPQGGNNQPQHF.

This clonotype was detected only a few times. V and J are TRBV20-1 and TRBJ1-6; D may be TRBD1 (5 bases). The germline V and J ends were trimmed by 3 bases and 14 bases, with 14 bases remaining between them. Germline loops: CDR1 DFQATT, CDR2 SNEGSKA (reference sequence). The CDR3 contains 12 residues. CDR3 DNA sequence: TGCAGTGCTAGTACCCGCTGGGGGACCCTCCACTTT. Translating gives CSASTRWGTLHF.

This chain links TRBV5-1 with TRBJ1-6; D uncertain. The CDR3 is 13 residues long. Trimming left V 0 bases short and J 8 bases short, with 6 bases between. Looked up from germline, CDR1 is SGHRS and CDR2 is YFSETQ. In DNA form, the CDR3 reads TGCGCCAGCAGCTTGGAGGTTTATTCACCCCTCCACTTT. Translation gives CASSLEVYSPLHF. Full variable domain (outside the CDR3, taken from reference TRBV5-1 and TRBJ1-6): KAGVTQTPRYLIKTRGQQVTLSCSPISGHRSVSWYQQTPGQGLQFLFEYFSETQRNKGNFPGRFSGRQFSNSRSEMNVSTLELGDSALYLCASSLEVYSPLHFGNGTRLTVT.

The chain uses TRBV6-1 and TRBJ2-2, with 11 bases identical to TRBD2. This CDR3 spans 19 amino acids. Germline V CDR1 and CDR2: MNHNS, SASEGT. Unmatched junction bases numbered 10, after V lost 4 bases and J lost 0 bases. As DNA, the CDR3 is TGTGCCAGCAGTGGATTCTCTCTAGCGGGAGGCCCGAACACCGGGGAGCTGTTTTTT. It is translated as CASSGFSLAGGPNTGELFF.

This chain links TRBV7-2 with TRBJ2-5; no firm D call. Germline CDR1 is SGHTA and CDR2 is FQGNSA. V was clipped by 5 bases and J by 0 bases, with 10 bases between them. This CDR3 has 14 amino acids. This chain's CDR3 is CASSAARYQETQYF. The CDR3 DNA reads TGTGCCAGCAGCGCTGCGCGTTACCAAGAGACCCAGTACTTC.

This clonotype was seen a few times. The chain combines TRBV27 with TRBJ2-2; a possible D gene is TRBD1 (6 bases). Trimming left V 5 bases short and J 0 bases short, with 7 bases between. Germline V lookup: CDR1 MNHEY, CDR2 SMNVEV (reference sequence). The CDR3 runs 14 residues. CDR3 sequence (DNA): TGTGCCAGCAGTCCAGGGGCGAACACCGGGGAGCTGTTTTTT. Translated: CASSPGANTGELFF.

This clonotype was observed at least ten times. The V and J genes are TRBV7-6 and TRBJ2-3; TRBD2 aligns across 10 bases. CDR3 length equals 17 residues. CDR1 and CDR2 (germline): SGHVS, FNYEAQ. J gave up 1 base and V 5 bases, and 9 bases lay outside the gene matches. CDR3 bases: TGTGCCAGCAGCCCGAATACACTAGCGGGGCGCACAGATACGCAGTATTTT. Its protein product is CASSPNTLAGRTDTQYF.

This clonotype was detected ten times or more. V is TRBV7-2 and J is TRBJ2-3, with 7 bases fitting TRBD2. With V trimmed by 6 bases and J by 5 bases, 11 bases remained unmatched. CDR1 is SGHTA and CDR2 is FQGNSA in the germline V gene. CDR3 length: 15 residues. The CDR3 sequence: CASSSNLAAVDTQYF. In DNA form, the CDR3 reads TGTGCCAGCAGTTCTAACCTAGCGGCGGTAGATACGCAGTATTTT.

The chain combines TRBV12-3 or TRBV12-4 with TRBJ2-7, with D perhaps TRBD1 or TRBD2 (5 bases each). CDR3 length: 15 residues. Trimming left V 5 bases short and J 6 bases short, with 20 bases between. The CDR3 DNA reads TGTGCCAGCAGTCCGGGACGATTTCTGAGAGGCGAGCAGTACGTC. As protein: CASSPGRFLRGEQYV.

This clonotype was detected a few times. The chain recombines TRBV7-9 with TRBJ1-1, with no clear D. The germline CDR1 and CDR2 sequences are SEHNR and FQNEAQ (reference sequence). The CDR3 is 14 amino acids. V was cut by 0 bases and J by 10 bases, with 15 bases left in between. CDR3 coding DNA: TGTGCCAGCAGCTTAGCGCAGACCCCCCTGGGAGCTTTCTTT. Protein sequence: CASSLAQTPLGAFF.

V usage is TRBV25-1 and J usage is TRBJ2-1, with TRBD1 matching 8 bases. CDR3 size: 15 residues. V trimming: 3 bases; J trimming: 8 bases; junction bases outside the gene matches: 9. Germline V gene sequence: CDR1 MGHDK, CDR2 SYGVNS. CDR3 in amino acids: CASSDPKTGADEQFF. The CDR3 DNA follows: TGTGCCAGCAGTGATCCCAAGACAGGGGCCGATGAGCAGTTCTTC.

This clonotype has a count of ten or more. The chain is built from TRBV7-2 and TRBJ2-5; D gene uncertain. The germline V and J ends were trimmed by 3 bases and 4 bases, with 15 bases remaining between them. CDR3 length equals 15 residues. The germline gives CDR1 SGHTA, CDR2 FQGNSA. CDR3: CASSLDLGQVETQYF. The CDR3 nucleotides read TGTGCCAGCAGCTTGGACCTCGGGCAGGTAGAGACCCAGTACTTC.

At least ten counts were recorded for this clonotype. The chain couples TRBV7-9 to TRBJ2-1; 8 nucleotides match TRBD2. Trimming at V came to 2 bases and at J to 5 bases, leaving 5 bases not matched to a gene. The CDR3 loop spans 15 amino acids. Per the germline V gene, CDR1 is SEHNR and CDR2 is FQNEAQ (reference sequence). The CDR3 coding sequence is TGTGCCAGCAGCTTAACGGGAGGGTCACACAATGAGCAGTTCTTC. Amino acid sequence: CASSLTGGSHNEQFF.

The V gene is TRBV6-2 or TRBV6-3, the J gene TRBJ2-7; possibly TRBD1 for D (6 bases). Trimming stripped 2 bases from V and 6 bases from J, with 23 bases between. Germline V CDR1 and CDR2: MNHEY, SVGEGT. The CDR3 has 17 amino acids. For the CDR3, the DNA is TGTGCCAGCAGTTACCCCAGACAGGCCATCTCGATGGGCGAGCAGTACTTC. Encoded protein: CASSYPRQAISMGEQYF.

This clonotype was picked up a small number of times. The gene calls are TRBV7-2 and TRBJ2-3; D is perhaps TRBD1 (7 bases). The CDR3 has 13 residues. V lost 7 bases, J lost 4 bases, and 12 bases lay in between. Germline V lookup: CDR1 SGHTA, CDR2 FQGNSA. CDR3 sequence: CASTLRGADTQYF. For the CDR3, the DNA is TGTGCCAGCACCCTCAGGGGGGCAGATACGCAGTATTTT.

This CDR3 is CASSGDTNQPQHF. CDR3 in DNA: TGTGCCAGTTCCGGGGACACCAATCAGCCCCAGCATTTT. V usage is TRBV19 and J usage is TRBJ1-5; the D gene is possibly TRBD1 (6 bases). Between the trimmed V and J ends, which lost 8 bases and 3 bases, there was a span of 11 bases. CDR3 length: 13 amino acids. Germline V gives CDR1 LNHDA, CDR2 SQIVND (reference sequence).

V gene TRBV10-3 combines with J gene TRBJ2-1; 8 bases align to TRBD1. Germline V gene sequence: CDR1 ENHRY, CDR2 SYGVKD. The CDR3 is made up of 13 amino acids. The V segment lost 10 bases and the J segment 9 bases; nucleotides outside the gene matches: 11. DNA for the CDR3: TGTGCCACCGCGGACAGGGAGTCGGGTGAGCAGTTCTTC. Translating gives CATADRESGEQFF.

The chain recombines TRBV5-1 with TRBJ1-2; D ambiguous. CDR3 length equals 14 residues. In germline, CDR1 is SGHRS, CDR2 YFSETQ. V lost 4 bases to trimming and J lost 4 bases, with 14 bases between them. DNA for the CDR3: TGCGCCAGCAGCCTGACACCATGGGGCTATGGCTACACCTTC. Amino acid sequence: CASSLTPWGYGYTF.

This clonotype was detected only a few times. This chain joins TRBV5-4 and TRBJ2-5; D unresolved. The germline gives CDR1 SGHNT, CDR2 YYREEE (reference sequence). The CDR3 is 13 residues long. V dropped 7 bases and J dropped 1 base, with 11 bases sitting between them. The CDR3 DNA is TGTGCCAGCGGCCCAGTGGCCCAAGAGACCCAGTACTTC. This sequence encodes CASGPVAQETQYF.

This clonotype has more than one count but fewer than ten. The chain employs TRBV20-1 and TRBJ2-1; 12 bases line up with TRBD2. Germline V gene data show CDR1 as DFQATT and CDR2 as SNEGSKA (reference sequence). This CDR3 spans 18 amino acids. Trimming removed 6 bases from V and 8 bases from J; junction bases left unmatched: 20. This CDR3 reads CSAPRTSGTTRAGDEQFF. For the CDR3, the DNA is TGCAGTGCGCCGAGGACTAGCGGGACTACACGAGCGGGGGATGAGCAGTTCTTC.

This clonotype was observed a few times. V is TRBV4-1 and J is TRBJ2-2, with 11 bases lining up with TRBD2. V dropped 8 bases and J dropped 5; count of bases not matched to a gene: 10. Germline V gives CDR1 MGHRA, CDR2 YSYEKL. The length of the CDR3 is 16 residues. The CDR3 is CASGGGASGRTGELFF. CDR3 sequence (DNA): TGCGCCAGCGGGGGGGGGGCTAGCGGGAGGACCGGGGAGCTGTTTTTT.

J is TRBJ2-2 and V is TRBV7-9; a possible D gene is TRBD2 (5 bases). The germline V and J ends were trimmed by 5 bases and 4 bases, with 11 bases remaining between them. Germline-derived CDR1 and CDR2 are SEHNR and FQNEAQ (reference sequence). CDR3 length: 14 amino acids. This chain's CDR3 is CASSPGEGTGELFF. CDR3 DNA sequence: TGTGCCAGCAGCCCAGGCGAGGGCACCGGGGAGCTGTTTTTT.

The chain has TRBV6-2 or TRBV6-3 and TRBJ2-7, with TRBD1 matching 8 bases. With V trimmed by 0 bases and J by 0 bases, 10 bases remained unmatched. Germline CDR1 MNHEY, CDR2 SVGEGT. This CDR3 is built from 18 residues. The CDR3 sequence: CASSYSMGTGPSSYEQYF. In DNA form, the CDR3 reads TGTGCCAGCAGTTACTCGATGGGGACAGGCCCAAGCTCCTACGAGCAGTACTTC.

DNA for the CDR3: TGTGCCAGCAGCGTAGTCGGGACCTCTGGAAACACCATATATTTT. Its translation is CASSVVGTSGNTIYF. The chain links TRBV9 to TRBJ1-3; D is possibly TRBD1 (5 bases). V was cut by 0 bases and J by 0 bases, with 7 bases left in between. The CDR3 is 15 amino acids. The germline V gene has CDR1 SGDLS and CDR2 YYNGEE.

As regards this clonotype: A much larger clone lies one base from this, so it may be a read error. The rearrangement uses TRBV7-9 and TRBJ1-1; D perhaps matches TRBD1 (5 bases). The germline gives CDR1 SEHNR, CDR2 FQNEAQ (reference sequence). The ends were cut back, 0 bases at V and 3 bases at J, with 11 bases in the middle. CDR3 length: 15 amino acids. CDR3 DNA sequence: TGTGCCAGCAGCTTAGCGGGGTCAGGGTACACTGAAGCTTTCTTT. Protein product: CASSLAGSGYTEAFF.

The rearrangement joins TRBV19 to TRBJ2-3; no firm D call. The CDR3 consists of 14 residues. Trimming pared 7 bases from V and 0 bases from J, leaving 11 bases between. CDR1 is LNHDA and CDR2 is SQIVND in the germline V gene (reference sequence). CDR3 bases: TGTGCCAGTACCCTGGAAGGGAGCACAGATACGCAGTATTTT. Translating gives CASTLEGSTDTQYF.

This clonotype appeared many times. V usage is TRBV7-2 and J usage is TRBJ1-1; 11 bases are a match to TRBD1. The germline V gene encodes CDR1 SGHTA and CDR2 FQGNSA. The CDR3 is 16 amino acids. V shed 1 base, J shed 0 bases, and the junction held 1 base outside the gene matches. CDR3 amino acids: CASSLGDRGVNTEAFF. CDR3 sequence (DNA): TGTGCCAGCAGCTTAGGGGACAGGGGGGTGAACACTGAAGCTTTCTTT.